Following are 2 T cell receptor beta chains from one sample sequenced in a study of blood T cell repertoires in COVID-19. The assay was immunoSEQ multiplex PCR, and TCRdb's table has in-frame clones only and misses some. This sample has roughly 140,000 clones, with about 77% found just once. The sample taken for sequencing was peripheral blood. The receptors were gathered from a man aged 60-69 years with acute or convalescent COVID-19.

This chain uses TRBV6-2 or TRBV6-3 with TRBJ2-5; D is possibly TRBD2 (6 bases). There are 15 residues in the CDR3. The V end lost 5 bases, the J end lost 2 bases, and 15 bases lay between the germline ends. The germline CDR1 and CDR2 sequences are MNHEY and SVGEGT. The CDR3 coding sequence is TGTGCCAGCAGTAAAGTGGGACTGCTGCAAGAGACCCAGTACTTC. Translation: CASSKVGLLQETQYF.

The chain joins TRBV4-1 to TRBJ2-1, with D possibly being TRBD2 (6 bases). Germline V gives CDR1 MGHRA, CDR2 YSYEKL. Trimming took off 0 bases at V and 2 bases at J, with 11 bases between the two ends. CDR3 size: 16 residues. The chain's CDR3 is CASSQDSGVTYNEQFF. The CDR3 region has the DNA TGCGCCAGCAGCCAAGATTCGGGAGTGACCTACAATGAGCAGTTCTTC.